A selection of T cell receptor beta chains follows, all from one sample in a study of blood T cell repertoires in COVID-19. Here immunoSEQ multiplex PCR was the method, and the copy in TCRdb shows in-frame clones only, minus some. The table shows around 270,000 clones, with around nine tenths occurring only once. The sequenced sample consisted of peripheral blood. All receptors derive from a man aged 30 to 45 with acute or convalescent COVID-19. Both conserved end residues are part of each CDR3. D genes are given only for firm matches. Rows may omit the clone size; those that give it use once, few, many or a size class.

D gene | CDR3 length | J gene | V gene | clone size | CDR3 DNA | CDR3 protein
TRBD1 | 16 | TRBJ1-1 | TRBV4-1 | . | TGCGCCAGCAGCCAAGATCGGGACAGCATGAACACTGAAGCTTTCTTT | CASSQDRDSMNTEAFF
. | 16 | TRBJ1-6 | TRBV27 | few | TGTGCCAGCAGTGACTTGAAGAACAACCTAAAATCACCCCTCCACTTT | CASSDLKNNLKSPLHF
. | 15 | TRBJ2-1 | TRBV6-4 | . | TGTGCCAGCAGTGTGAGGCAGAGCTCCTACAATGAGCAGTTCTTC | CASSVRQSSYNEQFF
TRBD1 | 14 | TRBJ2-7 | TRBV10-2 | . | TGCGCCAGCAGAGCGACAGGGGCCACCTACGAGCAGTACTTC | CASRATGATYEQYF
. | 14 | TRBJ1-1 | TRBV7-2 | . | TGTGCCAGCAGCTTATCTGAGGGTTACACTGAAGCTTTCTTT | CASSLSEGYTEAFF
. | 15 | TRBJ2-7 | TRBV5-1 | . | TGCGCCAGCAGCTTGGAGTTGGGGGCCCAGGGCGAGCAGTACTTC | CASSLELGAQGEQYF
. | 15 | TRBJ2-3 | TRBV28 | . | TGTGCCAGCAGCCCTAGGGGGTCGCTCACAGATACGCAGTATTTT | CASSPRGSLTDTQYF
TRBD2 | 13 | TRBJ2-3 | TRBV29-1 | . | TGCAGCGTATGGACTAGCGGGACAGATACGCAGTATTTT | CSVWTSGTDTQYF
TRBD1 | 13 | TRBJ1-6 | TRBV2 | . | TGTGCCAGCAGCGGACAGGGAAATTCACCCCTCCACTTT | CASSGQGNSPLHF
. | 19 | TRBJ2-7 | TRBV7-8 | . | TGTGCCAGCAGCCCAGGTTTTCGGGCAGGGGCGGGCAGGCCCGTCGAGCAGTACTTC | CASSPGFRAGAGRPVEQYF
. | 14 | TRBJ2-7 | TRBV11-2 | . | TGTGCCAGCAGCTTAGTTGGCGGGAATGGCGAGCAGTACTTC | CASSLVGGNGEQYF
TRBD2 | 14 | TRBJ2-7 | TRBV5-4 | once | TGTGCCAGCAGCCGGACTAGCGGGGCCTACGAGCAGTACTTC | CASSRTSGAYEQYF
. | 14 | TRBJ1-2 | TRBV5-1 | . | TGCGCCAGCAGTTTAGGACAGCCTAACTATGGCTACACCTTC | CASSLGQPNYGYTF
TRBD1 | 18 | TRBJ1-2 | TRBV27 | . | TGTGCCAGCAGTTTAGGCTGGGGACAGGGGGCGCGATTCTATGGCTACACCTTC | CASSLGWGQGARFYGYTF
. | 14 | TRBJ2-3 | TRBV7-8 | . | TGTGCCAGCAGCCCACTCGCGGGGAAAGATACGCAGTATTTT | CASSPLAGKDTQYF
TRBD1 | 14 | TRBJ1-1 | TRBV6-1 | . | TGTGCCAGCACTACGACAGGGGGGGTGACTAAAGCTTTCTTT | CASTTTGGVTKAFF
. | 13 | TRBJ2-1 | TRBV5-4 | once | TGTGCCAGCAGCCCAGCGGCTTCTAATGGGCAGTTCTTC | CASSPAASNGQFF
. | 14 | TRBJ2-2 | TRBV5-1 | . | TGCGCCAGCAGCTTGGGGCGGAGCACCGGGGAGCTGTTTTTT | CASSLGRSTGELFF
. | 12 | TRBJ1-6 | TRBV12-3/TRBV12-4 | . | TGTGCCAGCTCCGGACTTAATTCACCCCTCCACTTT | CASSGLNSPLHF
. | 13 | TRBJ1-4 | TRBV30 | . | TGTGCCTGGTTAGGCCCAGCGAAGGAAAAACTGTTTTTT | CAWLGPAKEKLFF
. | 13 | TRBJ1-2 | TRBV6-5 | . | . | CASSRDRVGFGTF
TRBD1 | 16 | TRBJ1-1 | TRBV2 | . | TGTGCCAGCAGCCCTGACAGGGGCCTCATGAACACTGAAGCTTTCTTT | CASSPDRGLMNTEAFF
TRBD1 | 15 | TRBJ1-6 | TRBV4-1 | . | TGCGCCAGCAGCCAAGCCCGGACAGGGTTGAGGCCCCTCCACTTT | CASSQARTGLRPLHF
. | 14 | TRBJ1-1 | TRBV7-2 | few | TGTGCCAGCAGTATTCAAACCAGGGGCACTGAAGCTTTCTTT | CASSIQTRGTEAFF
TRBD2 | 18 | TRBJ2-7 | TRBV28 | . | TGTGCCAGCAGTTTATCTTCTTCGAGCGGGGGGCTAACCTACGAGCAGTACTTC | CASSLSSSSGGLTYEQYF
. | 15 | TRBJ1-5 | TRBV30 | . | TGTGCCTGGAGTGCGCAGATGGGCGTCGGTCAGCCCCAGCATTTT | CAWSAQMGVGQPQHF
TRBD1 | 15 | TRBJ1-2 | TRBV2 | . | TGTGCCAGCAGTGCCCAGACAGGGAGAAAGTATGGCTACACCTTC | CASSAQTGRKYGYTF
. | 15 | TRBJ2-5 | TRBV6-4 | few | TGTGCCAGCAGTGAGGCTGGGGGCAGGCAAGAGACCCAGTACTTC | CASSEAGGRQETQYF
TRBD1 | 15 | TRBJ1-1 | TRBV7-3 | . | TGTGCCAGCAGCTCAGGGGGGCGGAGGAACACTGAAGCTTTCTTT | CASSSGGRRNTEAFF
TRBD2 | 16 | TRBJ2-1 | TRBV9 | . | TGTGCCAGCAGCCCAGAGACTAGCGGGGTGTACAATGAGCAGTTCTTC | CASSPETSGVYNEQFF
. | 12 | TRBJ2-1 | TRBV30 | . | TGTGCCTGGAGTTTAAGTCGGTATGAGCAGTTCTTC | CAWSLSRYEQFF
. | 16 | TRBJ1-5 | TRBV7-2 | . | TGTGCCAGCAGCTTAGTCCCCCGGTATAGCAATCAGCCCCAGCATTTT | CASSLVPRYSNQPQHF
TRBD1 | 14 | TRBJ2-3 | TRBV7-8 | . | TGTGCCAGCAGCCCCATAGACAGGGCCGATACGCAGTATTTT | CASSPIDRADTQYF
. | 12 | TRBJ2-7 | TRBV6-1 | . | TGTGCCAGCAGTGAACGGGGGTACGAGCAGTACTTC | CASSERGYEQYF
. | 15 | TRBJ2-7 | TRBV7-6 | . | TGTGCCAGCAGCTTATTGGGACAAGAGGCCGGCGAGCAGTACTTC | CASSLLGQEAGEQYF
. | 17 | TRBJ1-1 | TRBV7-2 | . | TGTGCCAGCAGCCCCCACCCACAGACGATCATGAACACTGAAGCTTTCTTT | CASSPHPQTIMNTEAFF
TRBD2 | 17 | TRBJ2-2 | TRBV28 | once | TGTGCCAGCAGTCCGGTAGCGGGAGGGCCAATTGGCGGGGAGCTGTTTTTT | CASSPVAGGPIGGELFF
. | 12 | TRBJ1-3 | TRBV30 | . | TGTGCCTGGTCGAGAAACGGAAACACCATATATTTT | CAWSRNGNTIYF
. | 16 | TRBJ2-6 | TRBV6-5 | . | TGTGCCAGCAGTTACTCGAACAAAGCTGGGGCCAACGTCCTGACTTTC | CASSYSNKAGANVLTF
. | 15 | TRBJ1-4 | TRBV27 | . | TGTGCCAGCAGTTTATCCCAGGGGCTCGGTGAAAAACTGTTTTTT | CASSLSQGLGEKLFF
. | 15 | TRBJ2-3 | TRBV2 | once | TGTGCCAGCAGTGTCCTCTTAGGGGCCACAGATACGCAGTATTTT | CASSVLLGATDTQYF
. | 17 | TRBJ2-1 | TRBV5-6 | . | TGTGCCAGCAGCTTTTCCGCTAGCCCCTTTTCCTACAATGAGCAGTTCTTC | CASSFSASPFSYNEQFF
. | 14 | TRBJ2-7 | TRBV19 | . | TGTGCCAGTAGGGATCCCGGACAGCCCTACGAGCAGTACTTC | CASRDPGQPYEQYF
. | 16 | TRBJ1-6 | TRBV30 | . | TGTGCCTGGAGCCCAAAGCGGAGTAACTATAATTCACCCCTCCACTTT | CAWSPKRSNYNSPLHF
. | 14 | TRBJ1-1 | TRBV2 | . | TGTGCCAGCAGTGAGAGGCGGGAAAACACTGAAGCTTTCTTT | CASSERRENTEAFF
TRBD1 | 12 | TRBJ2-1 | TRBV2 | once | TGTGCCAGCAGTCGACAGGGACGGGAGCAGTTCTTC | CASSRQGREQFF
. | 13 | TRBJ1-1 | TRBV7-9 | . | TGTGCCAGCAGCTTTGGAGGGGACACTGAAGCTTTCTTT | CASSFGGDTEAFF